One sample yielded the 29 T cell receptor beta chains listed below, sequenced in a study of cytomegalovirus exposure and HLA in healthy donors. Primers for the PCR totalled 60 Vbeta and 13 Jbeta. Sequencing was performed with immunoSEQ multiplex PCR; in TCRdb, only in-frame clones are kept and a portion is missing. The sample yields around 98,000 clones, 69% seen once. Sequencing was carried out using PBMCs. These receptors were obtained from a female donor in good health and CMV-seronegative.

The rearrangement uses TRBV5-1 and TRBJ2-3; D gene uncertain. Looked up from germline, CDR1 is SGHRS and CDR2 is YFSETQ. Trimming stripped 2 bases from V and 2 bases from J, with 3 bases between. The CDR3 has 12 amino acids. Written as DNA, the CDR3 is TGCGCCAGCAGCTTATACACAGATACGCAGTATTTT. It encodes CASSLYTDTQYF.

The CDR3 loop is CASGPGETPGETQYF. The CDR3 bases are TGTGCTAGTGGTCCCGGAGAAACCCCTGGGGAGACCCAGTACTTC. The V gene is TRBV12-5, the J gene TRBJ2-5; D is undetermined. CDR3 length: 15 residues. Germline assignment: CDR1 LGHNT and CDR2 FRNRAP. V lost 5 bases and J lost 5, with 18 bases in between.

This sequence joins TRBV5-1 and TRBJ2-3, with 12 bases that match TRBD2. This CDR3 spans 17 amino acids. With V trimmed by 4 bases and J by 4 bases, 10 bases remained unmatched. Germline lookup yields CDR1 SGHRS and CDR2 YFSETQ. CDR3 residues: CASSNPTGTSGPDTQYF. The CDR3 coding sequence is TGCGCCAGCAGCAACCCCACCGGGACTAGCGGGCCAGATACGCAGTATTTT. Drawing the rest from reference TRBV5-1 and TRBJ2-3, the complete variable domain is KAGVTQTPRYLIKTRGQQVTLSCSPISGHRSVSWYQQTPGQGLQFLFEYFSETQRNKGNFPGRFSGRQFSNSRSEMNVSTLELGDSALYLCASSNPTGTSGPDTQYFGPGTRLTVL.

This chain links TRBV6-1 with TRBJ1-2; TRBD1 agrees at 9 bases. The germline CDR1 and CDR2 sequences are MNHNS and SASEGT. The length of the CDR3 is 13 residues. V was pared by 10 bases and J by 6 bases, with 9 bases of the junction left unmatched. This CDR3 reads CATDRDRVNGYTF. The CDR3 coding sequence is TGTGCCACCGACCGGGACAGGGTTAATGGCTACACCTTC.

The rearrangement uses TRBV18 and TRBJ2-3; TRBD2 aligns across 12 bases. CDR1 and CDR2 from the germline V gene are KGHSH and LQKENI. The CDR3 consists of 17 residues. Trimming removed 0 bases from V and 2 bases from J; junction bases left unmatched: 3. CDR3 DNA sequence: TGTGCCAGCTCACCACCCCTAGCGGGAGGGCTCACAGATACGCAGTATTTT. The encoded protein is CASSPPLAGGLTDTQYF.

The V gene is TRBV28, the J gene TRBJ2-3; the D gene is possibly TRBD1 (5 bases). Between the trimmed V and J ends, which lost 7 bases and 5 bases, there was a span of 19 bases. This CDR3 has 15 amino acids. Germline V CDR1 and CDR2: MDHEN, SYDVKM. The CDR3 sequence is CASKGIQDPQDTQYF. CDR3 nucleotide sequence: TGTGCCAGCAAGGGAATACAGGATCCACAAGATACGCAGTATTTT. Together with reference TRBV28 and TRBJ2-3, the CDR3 gives the full variable domain: DVKVTQSSRYLVKRTGEKVFLECVQDMDHENMFWYRQDPGLGLRLIYFSYDVKMKEKGDIPEGYSVSREKKERFSLILESASTNQTSMYLCASKGIQDPQDTQYFGPGTRLTVL.

The rearrangement joins TRBV18 to TRBJ1-5; perhaps TRBD1 as D (6 bases). Trimming cost V 5 bases and J 5 bases, with 13 bases left between them. Germline assignment: CDR1 KGHSH and CDR2 LQKENI. The CDR3 has 14 amino acids. The CDR3 DNA reads as TGTGCCAGCTCAACTCGACAGGTCGATCAGCCCCAGCATTTT. Translating gives CASSTRQVDQPQHF.

The V and J genes are TRBV6-5 and TRBJ1-1; possibly TRBD1 for D (6 bases). Germline CDR1 reads MNHEY; CDR2 reads SVGAGI. The CDR3 spans 13 residues. Trimming left V 7 bases short and J 8 bases short, with 17 bases between. CDR3 in DNA: TGTGCCAGCACCAGGGGTCGTCCCGAGGAAGCTTTCTTT. Its protein is CASTRGRPEEAFF.

The V and J genes are TRBV9 and TRBJ2-2; no clear D. Per the germline V gene, CDR1 is SGDLS and CDR2 is YYNGEE. Trimming pared 10 bases from V and 3 bases from J, leaving 16 bases between. This CDR3 contains 14 residues. CDR3 loop: CASKKRVDTGELFF. The CDR3 DNA follows: TGTGCCTCAAAGAAGAGAGTCGACACCGGGGAGCTGTTTTTT.

This clone was seen only a few times. The chain uses TRBV10-3 and TRBJ1-1, with 9 positions matching TRBD1. This CDR3 spans 13 amino acids. Germline assignment: CDR1 ENHRY and CDR2 SYGVKD. Trimming at V came to 5 bases and at J to 7 bases, leaving 5 bases not matched to a gene. As DNA, the CDR3 is TGTGCCATCAGTCGGACAGGGGAGGGTGAAGCTTTCTTT. Translating gives CAISRTGEGEAFF.

J is TRBJ1-1 and V is TRBV7-3; maybe TRBD1 (5 bases). V dropped 5 bases and J dropped 5 bases, with 21 bases sitting between them. The CDR3 totals 16 residues. Germline CDR1 reads SGHTA; CDR2 reads FQGTGA. The CDR3 region is CASSLTSGAPRTEAFF. The CDR3 bases are TGTGCCAGCAGCCTGACGAGCGGGGCCCCGAGGACTGAAGCTTTCTTT.

The chain couples TRBV7-8 to TRBJ2-7; the D is unclear. Looked up from germline, CDR1 is SGHVS and CDR2 is FQNEAQ. This CDR3 has 14 amino acids. V dropped 5 bases and J dropped 2 bases, with 13 bases sitting between them. CDR3 sequence reads: CASSRLQRPYEQYF. The CDR3 DNA reads TGTGCCAGCAGCCGGCTCCAGCGACCCTACGAGCAGTACTTC.

The chain carries TRBV2 and TRBJ1-1, with 10 bases identical to TRBD1. The CDR3 spans 13 residues. Germline CDR1 and CDR2: SNHLY and FYNNEI. The J segment lost 10 bases and the V segment lost 4 bases, leaving 6 bases of the junction unmatched. CDR3 residues: CASSGGQGRRAFF. CDR3 DNA sequence: TGTGCCAGCAGTGGGGGACAGGGGAGGAGAGCTTTCTTT.

This clone has only a few counts. The chain recombines TRBV7-3 with TRBJ2-3; D might be TRBD2 (5 bases). The CDR3 runs to 17 residues. Germline V gene data show CDR1 as SGHTA and CDR2 as FQGTGA. With 1 base removed from V and 2 bases from J, the gap between germline ends came to 16 bases. The CDR3 coding sequence is TGTGCCAGCAGCTTAATGAGCGGAGTCCGGTTCACAGATACGCAGTATTTT. Residues: CASSLMSGVRFTDTQYF. Full variable domain (missing parts from reference TRBV7-3 and TRBJ2-3): GAGVSQTPSNKVTEKGKYVELRCDPISGHTALYWYRQSLGQGPEFLIYFQGTGAADDSGLPNDRFFAVRPEGSVSTLKIQRTERGDSAVYLCASSLMSGVRFTDTQYFGPGTRLTVL.

In this sample, this clone turned up a few times. The chain has TRBV25-1 and TRBJ2-2; perhaps TRBD2 as D (7 bases). Germline CDR1 MGHDK, CDR2 SYGVNS. The CDR3 contains 17 residues. The V gene lost 6 bases and the J gene lost 7 bases, with 24 bases spanning the gap. The CDR3 region is CASSGAKGGAFIGELFF. CDR3 bases: TGTGCCAGCAGCGGGGCGAAGGGGGGGGCATTTATCGGGGAGCTGTTTTTT.

The table lists this clone with a few counts. This chain links TRBV19 with TRBJ1-5; possibly TRBD1 for D (6 bases). The CDR3 loop spans 17 amino acids. Germline V gene sequence: CDR1 LNHDA, CDR2 SQIVND (reference sequence). The V end was cut by 0 bases, the J end by 0 bases, with 12 bases between. CDR3 bases: TGTGCCAGTAGTATAGATCGGTGGGACATTAGCAATCAGCCCCAGCATTTT. Its protein product is CASSIDRWDISNQPQHF. The full variable domain, with the rest looked up from reference TRBV19 and TRBJ1-5, is DGGITQSPKYLFRKEGQNVTLSCEQNLNHDAMYWYRQDPGQGLRLIYYSQIVNDFQKGDIAEGYSVSREKKESFPLTVTSAQKNPTAFYLCASSIDRWDISNQPQHFGDGTRLSIL.

The rearrangement joins TRBV2 to TRBJ2-3; TRBD1 aligns across 9 bases. Trimming took 7 bases from V and 0 from J; bases not matched to a gene: 8. CDR1 is SNHLY and CDR2 is FYNNEI in the germline V gene. The length of the CDR3 is 16 residues. The CDR3 here is CASILQGAASTDTQYF. Written as DNA, the CDR3 is TGTGCCAGCATTTTACAGGGGGCTGCTAGCACAGATACGCAGTATTTT. The whole variable domain, remainder taken from reference TRBV2 and TRBJ2-3, is EPEVTQTPSHQVTQMGQEVILRCVPISNHLYFYWYRQILGQKVEFLVSFYNNEISEKSEIFDDQFSVERPDGSNFTLKIRSTKLEDSAMYFCASILQGAASTDTQYFGPGTRLTVL.

V is TRBV11-2 and J is TRBJ2-3; TRBD2 might be the D (6 bases). Trimming removed 5 bases at V and 2 bases at J, with 11 bases between. CDR3 size: 14 residues. Germline CDR1 is SGHAT and CDR2 is FQNNGV. CDR3 amino acids: CASSPGTFTDTQYF. The DNA of the CDR3 is TGTGCCAGCAGCCCCGGGACTTTCACAGATACGCAGTATTTT.

In its sample, this clone was seen a few times. The chain employs TRBV11-1 and TRBJ2-5; D call uncertain. Germline V gene sequence: CDR1 SGHAT, CDR2 FQDESV (reference sequence). The V end lost 5 bases, the J end lost 1 base, and 17 bases lay between the germline ends. The CDR3 has 16 residues. CDR3 coding DNA: TGTGCCAGCAGCCACCGGGTAGCACTAATCCAAGAGACCCAGTACTTC. It encodes CASSHRVALIQETQYF.

The rearrangement joins TRBV7-9 to TRBJ2-7, with a weak D call TRBD1 (6 bases). Trimming left V 5 bases short and J 1 base short, with 18 bases between. The CDR3 is 16 residues long. Germline CDR1 SEHNR, CDR2 FQNEAQ (reference sequence). As DNA, the CDR3 is TGTGCCAGCAGCATGCCCCGGGACACCTATTCCTACGAGCAGTACTTC. This sequence encodes CASSMPRDTYSYEQYF.

This clone was counted only a few times. The germline gene is not matched at one end of the junction; a read error may be the cause. The V call is TRBV4-1, the J call TRBJ2-7, with a possible D match to TRBD2 (7 bases). The length of the CDR3 is 12 residues. Germline lookup yields CDR1 MGHRA and CDR2 YSYEKL. CDR3 nucleotide sequence: TGCGCCAGCAGCCAAGTGGGGGGGCAGGTTAACTTC. This sequence encodes CASSQVGGQVNF.

This chain joins TRBV5-4 and TRBJ1-4, with a possible D match to TRBD1 (5 bases). CDR1 and CDR2 from the germline V gene are SGHNT and YYREEE (reference sequence). The CDR3 length is 15 residues. Trimming shortened V by 0 bases and J by 8 bases, and 14 bases separated the two germline ends. This CDR3 reads CASSLALGREEKLFF. For the CDR3, the DNA is TGTGCCAGCAGCTTGGCCTTGGGCAGGGAAGAAAAACTGTTTTTT. The full variable domain, in which reference TRBV5-4 and TRBJ1-4 provide the parts outside the CDR3, is ETGVTQSPTHLIKTRGQQVTLRCSSQSGHNTVSWYQQALGQGPQFIFQYYREEENGRGNFPPRFSGLQFPNYSSELNVNALELDDSALYLCASSLALGREEKLFFGSGTQLSVL.

The CDR3 is CASSRGTGDTGGYTF. The CDR3 DNA reads TGTGCCAGTAGTAGAGGGACAGGCGATACAGGGGGCTACACCTTC. This chain uses TRBV19 with TRBJ1-2; 8 bases agree with TRBD1. The CDR3 contains 15 residues. Looked up from germline, CDR1 is LNHDA and CDR2 is SQIVND (reference sequence). Trimming removed 4 bases from V and 8 bases from J; junction bases left unmatched: 12.

This clone was recorded a few times. This chain links TRBV7-3 with TRBJ1-2, with unresolved D. CDR1 is SGHTA, CDR2 FQGTGA, per germline. The CDR3 is 13 residues long. Trimming cost V 5 bases and J 0 bases, with 7 bases left between them. The CDR3: CASSQTPNYGYTF. The CDR3 DNA reads TGTGCCAGCAGCCAAACACCTAACTATGGCTACACCTTC. The complete variable domain, with remaining parts taken from reference TRBV7-3 and TRBJ1-2, reads GAGVSQTPSNKVTEKGKYVELRCDPISGHTALYWYRQSLGQGPEFLIYFQGTGAADDSGLPNDRFFAVRPEGSVSTLKIQRTERGDSAVYLCASSQTPNYGYTFGSGTRLTVV.

The chain is built from TRBV6-4 and TRBJ2-2; the match to TRBD1 covers 9 bases. The CDR3 runs 16 residues. Looked up from germline, CDR1 is MRHNA and CDR2 is SNTAGT. V was pared by 0 bases and J by 3 bases, with 2 bases of the junction left unmatched. CDR3 nucleotide sequence: TGTGCCAGCAGTGACTCAGGGACAGGGCACACCGGGGAGCTGTTTTTT. Protein sequence: CASSDSGTGHTGELFF.

This clone was counted only a few times. V is TRBV29-1 and J is TRBJ2-1; perhaps TRBD2 as D (8 bases). V lost 7 bases and J lost 4, with 26 bases in between. The V gene's germline CDR1 is SQVTM and CDR2 ANQGSEA. The length of the CDR3 is 17 residues. The CDR3 is CSAQGVPRLATYNEQFF. As DNA, the CDR3 is TGCAGCGCCCAGGGGGTCCCCCGACTAGCGACTTACAATGAGCAGTTCTTC.

V gene TRBV4-1 combines with J gene TRBJ2-7; 11 positions match TRBD2. This CDR3 region has 16 residues. Trimming cost V 3 bases and J 1 base; bases outside gene matches: 5. The germline V gene encodes CDR1 MGHRA and CDR2 YSYEKL. Here the CDR3 reads CASSHSGTSGSYEQYF. CDR3 nucleotides: TGCGCCAGCAGCCACTCCGGGACTAGCGGTTCCTACGAGCAGTACTTC.

This clone showed up just once. The V call is TRBV11-2, the J call TRBJ1-1; possible D gene TRBD1, 5 bases. The CDR3 sequence is 15 residues long. Germline CDR1 reads SGHAT; CDR2 reads FQNNGV. V lost 2 bases and J 2 bases, leaving 12 bases between the germline ends. CDR3: CASSLMGGLNTEAFF. Here the CDR3 DNA reads TGTGCCAGCAGCTTAATGGGGGGTTTAAACACTGAAGCTTTCTTT.

J is TRBJ1-4 and V is TRBV7-2; perhaps TRBD1 as D (6 bases). The V gene lost 1 base and the J gene lost 7 bases, with 13 bases spanning the gap. Germline loops: CDR1 SGHTA, CDR2 FQGNSA. The CDR3 runs to 15 residues. DNA for the CDR3: TGTGCCAGCAGCTTAGATCCAGGGGTGGGTGAAAAACTGTTTTTT. Translating it yields CASSLDPGVGEKLFF.